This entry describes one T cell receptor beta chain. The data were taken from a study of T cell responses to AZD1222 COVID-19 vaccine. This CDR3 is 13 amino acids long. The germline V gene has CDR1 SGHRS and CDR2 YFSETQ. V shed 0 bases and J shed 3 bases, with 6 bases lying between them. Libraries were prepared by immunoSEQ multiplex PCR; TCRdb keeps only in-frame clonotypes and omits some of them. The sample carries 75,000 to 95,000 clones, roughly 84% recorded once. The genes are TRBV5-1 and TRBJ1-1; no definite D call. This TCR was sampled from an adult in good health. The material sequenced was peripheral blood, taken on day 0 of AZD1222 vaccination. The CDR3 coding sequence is TGCGCCAGCAGCTTGGCTCAGCACACTGAAGCTTTCTTT. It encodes CASSLAQHTEAFF.